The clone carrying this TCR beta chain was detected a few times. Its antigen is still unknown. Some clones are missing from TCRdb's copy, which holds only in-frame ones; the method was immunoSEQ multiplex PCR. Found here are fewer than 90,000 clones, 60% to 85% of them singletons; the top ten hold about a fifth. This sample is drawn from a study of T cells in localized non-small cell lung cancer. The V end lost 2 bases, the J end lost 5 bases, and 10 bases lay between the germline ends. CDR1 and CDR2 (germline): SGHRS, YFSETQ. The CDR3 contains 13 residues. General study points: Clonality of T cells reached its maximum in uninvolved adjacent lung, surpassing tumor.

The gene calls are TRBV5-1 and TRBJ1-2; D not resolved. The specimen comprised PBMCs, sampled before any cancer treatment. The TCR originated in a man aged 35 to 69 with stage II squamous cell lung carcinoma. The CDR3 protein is CASSFIPQYGYTF. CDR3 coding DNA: TGCGCCAGCAGCTTTATCCCCCAGTATGGCTACACCTTC.